A single sample is the source of the 21 T cell receptor beta chains below, sequenced in a study of long-term antiretroviral therapy in people with HIV. Researchers report immunoSEQ v3.0 was run at survey level. Repertoires were generated with immunoSEQ multiplex PCR, while TCRdb's copy carries only in-frame clones and drops some. The sample contains 25,000 or so clones, 93% of which appear only once. The sequencing used unsorted PBMCs, collected 6.2 years after starting antiretroviral therapy. The origin of the receptors is a man aged 40-50 years with HIV.

J is TRBJ2-2 and V is TRBV7-9; TRBD2 might be the D (5 bases). The CDR3 consists of 15 residues. Germline V gives CDR1 SEHNR, CDR2 FQNEAQ (reference sequence). V lost 6 bases and J 3 bases, leaving 14 bases between the germline ends. The CDR3 nucleotides read TGTGCCAGCAGTCAAGAGGGCGGCTACACCGGGGAGCTGTTTTTT. Its protein is CASSQEGGYTGELFF. The full variable domain, its missing parts supplied by reference TRBV7-9 and TRBJ2-2, is DTGVSQNPRHKITKRGQNVTFRCDPISEHNRLYWYRQTLGQGPEFLTYFQNEAQLEKSRLLSDRFSAERPKGSFSTLEIQRTEQGDSAMYLCASSQEGGYTGELFFGEGSRLTVL.

This clone was seen just once. The chain combines TRBV30 with TRBJ2-3; 8 positions match TRBD2. Germline CDR1 GTSNPN, CDR2 SVGIG (reference sequence). This CDR3 has 14 amino acids. The V gene end was trimmed by 4 bases and the J gene end by 2 bases; junction bases not matched to a gene: 5. The CDR3 reads CAWTIAGLTDTQYF. Written as DNA, the CDR3 is TGTGCCTGGACCATAGCGGGACTCACAGATACGCAGTATTTT.

CDR3 bases: TGTGCCAGCGTCCCCGGGGGAGGAACAGATACGCAGTATTTT. It encodes CASVPGGGTDTQYF. This rearrangement joins TRBV28 to TRBJ2-3; the D gene is possibly TRBD2 (6 bases). V was shortened by 8 bases and J by 3 bases, with 15 bases between the two germline ends. The CDR3 sequence is 14 residues long. CDR1 is MDHEN, CDR2 SYDVKM, per germline.

This sequence joins TRBV27 and TRBJ2-5, with 10 bases lining up with TRBD2. The CDR3 covers 14 residues. Germline V gives CDR1 MNHEY, CDR2 SMNVEV (reference sequence). The V and J ends lost 4 bases and 4 bases, in that order; junction bases with no gene match: 3. The CDR3 nucleotides read TGTGCCAGCAGTTCGCCTAGCGGGGGAGAGACCCAGTACTTC. This translates into CASSSPSGGETQYF.

The chain employs TRBV28 and TRBJ1-2; D gene unclear. The V gene lost 1 base and the J gene lost 8 bases, with 14 bases spanning the gap. The germline gives CDR1 MDHEN, CDR2 SYDVKM. The CDR3 contains 14 residues. Here the CDR3 DNA reads TGTGCCAGCAGTTTATCCGTCGTCGGAGGGGGCTACACCTTC. Protein: CASSLSVVGGGYTF.

Only one count was recorded for this clone. The V gene is TRBV9, the J gene TRBJ2-3; TRBD1 or TRBD2 may be the D gene (6 bases each). The CDR3 is 15 residues long. The germline gives CDR1 SGDLS, CDR2 YYNGEE. The V gene lost 3 bases and the J gene lost 4 bases, with 15 bases spanning the gap. CDR3 in amino acids: CASSETLGGPDTQYF. The CDR3 bases are TGTGCCAGCAGCGAAACCCTGGGGGGCCCAGATACGCAGTATTTT.

The genes are TRBV7-9 and TRBJ1-2; possible D gene TRBD1, 6 bases. Germline-derived CDR1 and CDR2 are SEHNR and FQNEAQ (reference sequence). V dropped 1 base and J dropped 4 bases, with 10 bases sitting between them. CDR3 size: 14 residues. The DNA of the CDR3 is TGTGCCAGCAGCTTAGTGGGACACAGCTATGGCTACACCTTC. This codes for CASSLVGHSYGYTF.

The chain carries TRBV19 and TRBJ1-5; D is uncertain. Germline-derived CDR1 and CDR2 are LNHDA and SQIVND (reference sequence). The CDR3 has 15 residues. Trimming left V 1 base short and J 2 bases short, with 9 bases between. The CDR3 DNA is TGTGCCAGTAGTATAGTGTGGGAGGGCAATCAGCCCCAGCATTTT. Its translation: CASSIVWEGNQPQHF.

V is TRBV28 and J is TRBJ1-1; 9 nucleotides line up with TRBD1. CDR3 length equals 15 residues. The trim removed 6 bases at V and 4 bases at J, leaving 9 bases unmatched. Germline V gene data show CDR1 as MDHEN and CDR2 as SYDVKM. CDR3 in DNA: TGTGCCAGCAGGGGGGGCGGGACAGGGACCACTGAAGCTTTCTTT. This encodes CASRGGGTGTTEAFF.

The V gene is TRBV19, the J gene TRBJ1-6; D perhaps matches TRBD1 (5 bases). Trimming pared 3 bases from V and 6 bases from J, leaving 12 bases between. The CDR3 covers 15 residues. Looked up from germline, CDR1 is LNHDA and CDR2 is SQIVND (reference sequence). Here the CDR3 reads CASSIFQGGNSPLHF. Written as DNA, the CDR3 is TGTGCCAGTAGTATCTTTCAGGGTGGTAATTCACCCCTCCACTTT.

The chain uses TRBV19 and TRBJ2-7; D unresolved. Germline assignment: CDR1 LNHDA and CDR2 SQIVND (reference sequence). The V end lost 6 bases, the J end lost 0 bases, and 15 bases lay between the germline ends. There are 15 residues in the CDR3. DNA for the CDR3: TGTGCCAGTAGGACAACTTCCAGACCCTCCTACGAGCAGTACTTC. Its translation is CASRTTSRPSYEQYF.

The V call is TRBV18, the J call TRBJ2-1; 7 positions match TRBD1. V shed 1 base and J 2 bases; nucleotides not matched to a gene: 5. The CDR3 sequence is 16 residues long. CDR1 and CDR2 (germline): KGHSH, LQKENI. The CDR3 DNA is TGTGCCAGCTCACCACGGACAGGATCAACCTACAATGAGCAGTTCTTC. This encodes CASSPRTGSTYNEQFF.

The V gene is TRBV20-1, the J gene TRBJ1-2; a possible D gene is TRBD1 (6 bases). The CDR3 is 10 residues long. The ends were cut back, 0 bases at V and 13 bases at J, with 9 bases in the middle. Per the germline V gene, CDR1 is DFQATT and CDR2 is SNEGSKA (reference sequence). For the CDR3, the DNA is TGCAGTGCTAGAGATGAGGGGGTCACCTTC. It specifies CSARDEGVTF.

This clone was observed a few times. The J gene is TRBJ2-7, the V gene TRBV6-1, with D unclear. V lost 2 bases, J lost 0 bases, and 11 bases lay in between. Germline V gene lookup returns CDR1 MNHNS and CDR2 SASEGT. CDR3 size: 15 residues. The CDR3, as DNA: TGTGCCAGCAGTGAAACTACAGAGAGCTCCTACGAGCAGTACTTC. This sequence encodes CASSETTESSYEQYF.

This clone turned up a few times. The rearrangement joins TRBV6-5 to TRBJ1-2; D remains unclear. Germline CDR1 MNHEY, CDR2 SVGAGI. This CDR3 is built from 14 residues. Trimming removed 2 bases at V and 4 bases at J, with 11 bases between. The CDR3 loop is CASSYAAGFYGYTF. The CDR3 nucleotides are TGTGCCAGCAGTTACGCGGCAGGCTTCTATGGCTACACCTTC.

This chain uses TRBV15 with TRBJ2-7, with D unresolved. The CDR3 consists of 17 residues. The V gene lost 2 bases and the J gene lost 6 bases, with 23 bases spanning the gap. Germline V CDR1 and CDR2: LNHNV, YYDKDF (reference sequence). CDR3 sequence (DNA): TGTGCCACCAGCAGATCCCCTCCAGGAAGGGAAGGTAGCGAGCAGTACTTC. Protein sequence: CATSRSPPGREGSEQYF.

This chain's CDR3 is CASSFSQGRYEQYF. The DNA for the CDR3 is TGTGCCAGCAGCTTTTCACAGGGGAGGTACGAGCAGTACTTC. The chain carries TRBV11-2 and TRBJ2-7, with a weak D call TRBD1 (7 bases). The CDR3 covers 14 residues. Trimming shortened V by 3 bases and J by 4 bases, and 13 bases separated the two germline ends. The germline V gene has CDR1 SGHAT and CDR2 FQNNGV.

V usage is TRBV28 and J usage is TRBJ1-5; D might be TRBD1 (5 bases). This CDR3 contains 14 residues. Germline V gives CDR1 MDHEN, CDR2 SYDVKM. V gave up 5 bases and J gave up 3 bases, with 11 bases separating them. The chain's CDR3 is CASSTDRNNQPQHF. The CDR3 nucleotides read TGTGCCAGCAGTACCGACAGAAACAATCAGCCCCAGCATTTT.

This clone was detected only a few times. One end of the junction does not line up with germline, which may come from a read error. The chain links TRBV29-1 to TRBJ2-7; 8 nucleotides align to TRBD1. Looked up from germline, CDR1 is SQVTM and CDR2 is ANQGSEA. The CDR3 loop spans 14 amino acids. The CDR3 is CSVELGTGSNEQYF. CDR3 DNA sequence: TGCAGCGTTGAATTGGGGACAGGCTCCAACGAGCAGTACTTC.

CDR3 in DNA: TGCGCCAGCAGCCTGGGGGAGGGCTCCTACGAGCAGTACTTC. The encoded protein is CASSLGEGSYEQYF. The chain combines TRBV4-3 with TRBJ2-7; 7 bases match TRBD2. This CDR3 is built from 14 residues. V lost 4 bases to trimming and J lost 0 bases; unmatched junction nucleotides: 3. The germline gives CDR1 LGHNA, CDR2 YSLEER.

The rearrangement links TRBV4-1 to TRBJ2-1, with D hard to call. Per germline, CDR1 MGHRA and CDR2 YSYEKL. Trimming shortened V by 0 bases and J by 0 bases, and 9 bases separated the two germline ends. The CDR3 has 16 amino acids. The CDR3 bases are TGCGCCAGCAGCCAAGAATTGGGTTACTCCTACAATGAGCAGTTCTTC. Translating it yields CASSQELGYSYNEQFF.